This T cell receptor beta chain is drawn from a study of T cell responses to AZD1222 COVID-19 vaccine. Study-level points and caveats: Increased Spike-specific TCR breadth and depth were observed after two AZD1222 doses. Recipients of AZD1222 seropositive at baseline numbered only 5 or 6.

Comments on this clone: Its antigen remains unidentified.

Measured with immunoSEQ multiplex PCR; TCRdb has only the in-frame clones, and not every one. The table lists 170,000 or so clones, 90% of them singletons. This TCR was recovered from an adult in good health. The source material was peripheral blood, sampled on day 0 of AZD1222 vaccination.

The CDR3 loop is CASKVGQMNTEAFF. The CDR3 bases are TGTGCCAGTAAGGTAGGACAGATGAACACTGAAGCTTTCTTT. V usage is TRBV19 and J usage is TRBJ1-1, with TRBD1 as a possible D gene (6 bases). Germline V gene sequence: CDR1 LNHDA, CDR2 SQIVND (reference sequence). CDR3 size: 14 residues. Between the trimmed V and J ends, which lost 7 bases and 0 bases, there was a span of 12 bases.